This record looks at one TCR beta chain sequence and its context. Repertoires were generated with immunoSEQ multiplex PCR, while TCRdb's copy carries only in-frame clones and drops some. The sample has 150,000 to 200,000 clones; 88% are singletons. This sample was taken from a study of T cell responses to AZD1222 COVID-19 vaccine. The CDR3 is made up of 15 amino acids. Germline values: CDR1 SGHRS, CDR2 YFSETQ. Germline trimming cut 4 bases from V and 8 bases from J; bases unmatched to any gene: 5. This clonotype was obtained from an adult who received the AZD1222 COVID-19 vaccine. The chain employs TRBV5-1 and TRBJ2-1, with 14 bases identical to TRBD2. The sequences come from peripheral blood, collected 28 days after the second AZD1222 dose. CDR3 nucleotides: TGCGCCAGCAGCCGACTAGCGGGAGGGCCAGATGAGCAGTTCTTC. It specifies CASSRLAGGPDEQFF.